One and the same sample provided the 6 T cell receptor beta chains below, sequenced in a study of T cell responses to AZD1222 COVID-19 vaccine. TCRdb's table, derived via immunoSEQ multiplex PCR, lists solely in-frame clones and lacks some. The sample holds roughly 54,000 clones, roughly 90% seen once. The sequencing used peripheral blood, collected 28 days after the second AZD1222 dose. These receptors were obtained from an adult who received the AZD1222 COVID-19 vaccine.

V is TRBV10-3 and J is TRBJ1-5; TRBD1 might be the D (6 bases). This CDR3 comprises 15 residues. CDR1 and CDR2 (germline): ENHRY, SYGVKD. The V and J ends lost 4 bases and 1 base respectively, with 11 bases between them. The CDR3 sequence: CAISGSGGSNQPQHF. CDR3 DNA: TGTGCCATCAGTGGTTCTGGGGGCAGCAATCAGCCCCAGCATTTT.

The table lists this clone with a few counts. The chain combines TRBV10-1 with TRBJ2-7; D is undetermined. Per the germline V gene, CDR1 is WNHNN and CDR2 is SYGVQD (reference sequence). This CDR3 is built from 11 residues. Trimming took 7 bases from V and 3 from J, leaving 7 bases between them. Written as DNA, the CDR3 is TGCGCCAGCATATTCCGCTACGAGCAGTACTTC. Encoded protein: CASIFRYEQYF.

CDR3 bases: TGTGCCAGCAGCTTGGGTCCGGGGGGCTACACCTTC. Residues: CASSLGPGGYTF. The chain links TRBV5-4 to TRBJ1-2; D gene uncertain. In germline, CDR1 is SGHNT, CDR2 YYREEE (reference sequence). The CDR3 runs to 12 residues. Trimming left V 0 bases short and J 8 bases short, with 8 bases between.

The rearrangement uses TRBV29-1 and TRBJ2-2; 7 nucleotides match TRBD1. CDR1 SQVTM and CDR2 ANQGSEA come from the germline V gene. The V and J ends lost 5 bases and 4 bases, in that order; junction bases with no gene match: 13. This CDR3 spans 16 amino acids. This chain's CDR3 is CSVQKVTGVGTGELFF. In DNA form, the CDR3 reads TGCAGCGTTCAAAAAGTAACAGGGGTTGGCACCGGGGAGCTGTTTTTT.

This chain joins TRBV10-3 and TRBJ2-7; D not certain. This CDR3 spans 15 amino acids. Trimming removed 2 bases from V and 2 bases from J, with 13 bases in between. Germline CDR1 is ENHRY and CDR2 is SYGVKD. DNA of the CDR3: TGTGCCATCAGTGAGAAGGCAGAAGTGACCTACGAGCAGTACTTC. Its translation is CAISEKAEVTYEQYF.

This chain uses TRBV9 with TRBJ2-3, with a weak D call TRBD1 (5 bases). CDR3 length: 14 amino acids. V gave up 9 bases and J gave up 0 bases, with 14 bases separating them. Germline-derived CDR1 and CDR2 are SGDLS and YYNGEE. In nucleotides, the CDR3 is TGTGCCACCGCTAGGACACTGAGCACAGATACGCAGTATTTT. This sequence encodes CATARTLSTDTQYF.